This T cell receptor (beta chain) was sequenced during a study of blood T cell repertoires in COVID-19. Study context: The United States, Italy and Spain were the sources of the acute and convalescent COVID-19 samples.

Participants' reported clinical history set cohort assignment. Symptom resolution, clearance, or two negative PCRs marked donors in Cohort 3 as recovered. As handled by the study authors: By means of reference gene primer amplification, nucleated cell counts were estimated. Clones were sequenced by immunoSEQ multiplex PCR, and TCRdb holds only the in-frame ones, with some missing. That table supplies the V and J calls and clone size; D and trimming were determined from the DNA. This sample yields some 400,000 clones, of which just under 90% are seen a single time; about 1.7% belongs to the top ten. J lost 2 bases, V lost 4 bases, and 12 bases had no gene match. CDR3 length equals 18 residues. Per the germline V gene, CDR1 is MNHNS and CDR2 is SASEGT.

J is TRBJ2-7 and V is TRBV6-1; TRBD2 agrees at 12 bases. The clonotype was recovered from a woman aged 25 to 45 who had recovered from COVID-19. Source material: PBMCs or T cells enriched from blood (not recorded which). CDR3: CASSVEATSGRLPYEQYF. Here the CDR3 DNA reads TGTGCCAGCAGTGTTGAGGCCACTAGCGGGAGGTTGCCCTACGAGCAGTACTTC.